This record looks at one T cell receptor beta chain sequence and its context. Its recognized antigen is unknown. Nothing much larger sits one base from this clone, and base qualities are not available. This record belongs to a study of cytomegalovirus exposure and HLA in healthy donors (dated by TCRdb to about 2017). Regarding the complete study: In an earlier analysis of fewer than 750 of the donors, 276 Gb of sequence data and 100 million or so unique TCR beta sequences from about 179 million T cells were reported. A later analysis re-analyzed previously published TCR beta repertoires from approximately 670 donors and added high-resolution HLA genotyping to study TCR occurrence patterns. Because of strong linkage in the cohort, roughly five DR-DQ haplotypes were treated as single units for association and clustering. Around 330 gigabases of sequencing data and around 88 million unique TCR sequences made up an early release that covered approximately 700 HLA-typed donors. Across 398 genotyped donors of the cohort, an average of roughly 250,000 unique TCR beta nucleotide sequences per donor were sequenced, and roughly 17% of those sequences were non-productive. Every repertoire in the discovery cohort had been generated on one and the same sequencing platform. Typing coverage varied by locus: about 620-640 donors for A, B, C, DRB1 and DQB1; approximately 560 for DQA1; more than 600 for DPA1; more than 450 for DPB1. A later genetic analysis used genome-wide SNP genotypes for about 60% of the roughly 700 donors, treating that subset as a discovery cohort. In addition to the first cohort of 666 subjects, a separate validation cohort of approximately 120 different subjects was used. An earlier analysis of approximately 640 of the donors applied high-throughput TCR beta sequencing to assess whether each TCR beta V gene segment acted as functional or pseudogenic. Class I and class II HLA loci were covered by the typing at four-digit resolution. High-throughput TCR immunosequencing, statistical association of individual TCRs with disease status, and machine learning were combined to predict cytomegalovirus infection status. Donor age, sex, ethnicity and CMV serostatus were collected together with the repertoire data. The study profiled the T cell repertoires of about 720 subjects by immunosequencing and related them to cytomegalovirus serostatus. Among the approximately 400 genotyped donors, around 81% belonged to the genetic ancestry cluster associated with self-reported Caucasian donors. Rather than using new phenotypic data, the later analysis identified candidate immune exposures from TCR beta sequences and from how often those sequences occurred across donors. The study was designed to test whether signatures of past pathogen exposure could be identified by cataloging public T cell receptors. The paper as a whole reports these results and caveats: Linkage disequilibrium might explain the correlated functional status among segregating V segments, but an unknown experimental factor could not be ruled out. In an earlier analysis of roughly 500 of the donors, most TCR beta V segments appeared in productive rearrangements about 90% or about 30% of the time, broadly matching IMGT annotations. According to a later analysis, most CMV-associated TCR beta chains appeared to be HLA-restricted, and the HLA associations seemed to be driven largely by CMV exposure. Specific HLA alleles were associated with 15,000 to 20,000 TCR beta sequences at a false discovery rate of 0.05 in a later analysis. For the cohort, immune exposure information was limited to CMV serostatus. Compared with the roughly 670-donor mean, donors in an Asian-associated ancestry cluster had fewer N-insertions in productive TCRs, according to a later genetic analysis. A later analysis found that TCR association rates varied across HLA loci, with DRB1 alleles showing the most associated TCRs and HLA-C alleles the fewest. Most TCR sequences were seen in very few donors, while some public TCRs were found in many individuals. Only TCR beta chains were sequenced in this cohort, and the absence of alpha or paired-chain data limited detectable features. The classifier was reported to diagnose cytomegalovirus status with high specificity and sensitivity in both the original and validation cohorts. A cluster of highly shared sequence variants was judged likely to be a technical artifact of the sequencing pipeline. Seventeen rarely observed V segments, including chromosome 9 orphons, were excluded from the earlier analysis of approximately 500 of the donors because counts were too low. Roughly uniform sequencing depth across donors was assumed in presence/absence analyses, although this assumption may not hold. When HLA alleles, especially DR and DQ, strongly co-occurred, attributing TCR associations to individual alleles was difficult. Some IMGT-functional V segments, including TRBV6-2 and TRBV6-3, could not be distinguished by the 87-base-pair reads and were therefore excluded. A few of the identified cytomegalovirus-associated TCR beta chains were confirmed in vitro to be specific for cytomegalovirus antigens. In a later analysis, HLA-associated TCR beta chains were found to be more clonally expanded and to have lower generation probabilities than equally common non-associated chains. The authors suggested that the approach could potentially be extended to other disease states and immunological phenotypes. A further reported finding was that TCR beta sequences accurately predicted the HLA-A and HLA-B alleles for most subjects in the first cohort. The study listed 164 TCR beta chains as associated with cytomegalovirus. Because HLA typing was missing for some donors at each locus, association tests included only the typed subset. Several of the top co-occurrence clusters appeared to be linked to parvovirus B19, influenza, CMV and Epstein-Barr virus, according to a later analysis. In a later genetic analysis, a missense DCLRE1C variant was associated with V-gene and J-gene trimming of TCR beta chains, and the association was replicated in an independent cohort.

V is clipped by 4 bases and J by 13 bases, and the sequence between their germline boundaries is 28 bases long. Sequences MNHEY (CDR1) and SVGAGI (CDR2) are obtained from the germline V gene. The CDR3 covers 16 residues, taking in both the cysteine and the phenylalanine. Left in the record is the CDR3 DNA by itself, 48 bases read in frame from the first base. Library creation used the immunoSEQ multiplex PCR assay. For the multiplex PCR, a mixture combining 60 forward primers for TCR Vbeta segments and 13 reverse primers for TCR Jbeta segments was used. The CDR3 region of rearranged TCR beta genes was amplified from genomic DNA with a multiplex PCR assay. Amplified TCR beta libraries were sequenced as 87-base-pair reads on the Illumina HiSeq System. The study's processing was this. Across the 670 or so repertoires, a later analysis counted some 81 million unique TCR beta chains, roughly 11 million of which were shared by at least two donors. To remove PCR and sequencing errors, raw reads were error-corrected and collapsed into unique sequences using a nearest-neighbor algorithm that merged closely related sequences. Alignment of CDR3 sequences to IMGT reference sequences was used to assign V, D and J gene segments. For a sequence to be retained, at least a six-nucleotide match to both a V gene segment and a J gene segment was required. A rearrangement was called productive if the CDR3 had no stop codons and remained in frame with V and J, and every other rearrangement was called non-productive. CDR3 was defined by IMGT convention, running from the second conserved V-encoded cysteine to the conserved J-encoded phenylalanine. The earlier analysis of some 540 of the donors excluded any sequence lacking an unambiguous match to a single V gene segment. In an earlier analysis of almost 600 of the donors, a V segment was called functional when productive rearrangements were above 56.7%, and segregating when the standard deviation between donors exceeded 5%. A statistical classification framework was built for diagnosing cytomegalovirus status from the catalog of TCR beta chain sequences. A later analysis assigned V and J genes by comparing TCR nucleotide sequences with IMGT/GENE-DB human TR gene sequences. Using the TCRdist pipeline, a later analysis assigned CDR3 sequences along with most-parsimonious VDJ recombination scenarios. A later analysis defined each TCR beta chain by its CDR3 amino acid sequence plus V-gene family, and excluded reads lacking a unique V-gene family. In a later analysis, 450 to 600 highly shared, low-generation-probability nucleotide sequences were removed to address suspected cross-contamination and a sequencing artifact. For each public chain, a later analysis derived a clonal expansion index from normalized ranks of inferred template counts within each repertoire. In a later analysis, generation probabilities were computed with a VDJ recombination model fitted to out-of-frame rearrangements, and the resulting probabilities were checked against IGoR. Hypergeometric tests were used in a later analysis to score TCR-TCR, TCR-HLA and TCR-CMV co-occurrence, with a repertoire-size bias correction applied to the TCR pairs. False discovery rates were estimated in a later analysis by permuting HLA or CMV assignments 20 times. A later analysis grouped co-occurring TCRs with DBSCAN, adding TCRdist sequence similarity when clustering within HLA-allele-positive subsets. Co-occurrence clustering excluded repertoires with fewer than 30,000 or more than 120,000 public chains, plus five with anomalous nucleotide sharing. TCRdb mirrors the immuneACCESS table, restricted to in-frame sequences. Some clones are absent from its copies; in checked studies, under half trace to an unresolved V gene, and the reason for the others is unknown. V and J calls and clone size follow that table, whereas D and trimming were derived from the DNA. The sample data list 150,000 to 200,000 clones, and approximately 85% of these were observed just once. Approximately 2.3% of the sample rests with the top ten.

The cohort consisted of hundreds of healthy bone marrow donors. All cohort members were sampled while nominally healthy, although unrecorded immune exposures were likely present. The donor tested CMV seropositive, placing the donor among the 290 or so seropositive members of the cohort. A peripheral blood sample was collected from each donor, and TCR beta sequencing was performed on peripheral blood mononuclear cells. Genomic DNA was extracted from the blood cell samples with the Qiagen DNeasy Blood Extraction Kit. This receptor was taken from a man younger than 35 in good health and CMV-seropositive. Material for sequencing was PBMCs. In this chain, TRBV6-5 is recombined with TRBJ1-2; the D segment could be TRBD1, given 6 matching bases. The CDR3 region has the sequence CASSSPGGTREFGVTF. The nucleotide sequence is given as TGTGCCAGCAGTTCCCCAGGTGGGACAAGGGAATTTGGTGTCACCTTC.